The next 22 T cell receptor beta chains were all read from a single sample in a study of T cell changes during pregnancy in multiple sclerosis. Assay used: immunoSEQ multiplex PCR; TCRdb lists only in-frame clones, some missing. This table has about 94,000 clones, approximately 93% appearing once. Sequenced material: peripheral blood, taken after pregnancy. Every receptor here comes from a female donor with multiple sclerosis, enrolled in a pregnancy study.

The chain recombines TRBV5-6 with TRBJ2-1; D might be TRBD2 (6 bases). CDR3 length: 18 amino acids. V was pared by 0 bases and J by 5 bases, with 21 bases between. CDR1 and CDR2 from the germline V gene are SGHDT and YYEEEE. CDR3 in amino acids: CASSLASARGERNNEQFF. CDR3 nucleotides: TGTGCCAGCAGCTTGGCCTCGGCGCGGGGAGAGCGGAACAATGAGCAGTTCTTC.

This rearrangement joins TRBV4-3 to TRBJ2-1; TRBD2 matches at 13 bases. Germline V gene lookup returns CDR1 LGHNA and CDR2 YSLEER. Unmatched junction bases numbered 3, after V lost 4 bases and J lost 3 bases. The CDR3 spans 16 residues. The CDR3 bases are TGCGCCAGCAGCCGGACTAGCGGGGGCCTCTACAATGAGCAGTTCTTC. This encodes CASSRTSGGLYNEQFF.

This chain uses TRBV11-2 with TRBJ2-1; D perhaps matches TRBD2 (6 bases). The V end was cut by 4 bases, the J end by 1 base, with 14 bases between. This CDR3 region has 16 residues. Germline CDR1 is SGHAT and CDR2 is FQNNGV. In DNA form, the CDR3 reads TGTGCCAGCAGCTCCCTCGGGGCGGGGTCCTACAATGAGCAGTTCTTC. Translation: CASSSLGAGSYNEQFF. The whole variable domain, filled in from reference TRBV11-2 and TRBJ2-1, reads EAGVAQSPRYKIIEKRQSVAFWCNPISGHATLYWYQQILGQGPKLLIQFQNNGVVDDSQLPKDRFSAERLKGVDSTLKIQPAKLEDSAVYLCASSSLGAGSYNEQFFGPGTRLTVL.

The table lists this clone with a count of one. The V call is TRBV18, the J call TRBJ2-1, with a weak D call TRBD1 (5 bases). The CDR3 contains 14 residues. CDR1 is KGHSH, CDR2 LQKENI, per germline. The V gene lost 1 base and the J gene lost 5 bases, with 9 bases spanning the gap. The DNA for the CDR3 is TGTGCCAGCTCACCACAGGGGCGAAACAATGAGCAGTTCTTC. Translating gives CASSPQGRNNEQFF.

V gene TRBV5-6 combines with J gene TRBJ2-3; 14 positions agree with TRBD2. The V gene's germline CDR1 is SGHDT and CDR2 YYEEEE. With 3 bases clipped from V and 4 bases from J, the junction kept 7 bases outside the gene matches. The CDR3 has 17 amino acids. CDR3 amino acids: CASSSGGLAGVADTQYF. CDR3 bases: TGTGCCAGCAGCTCGGGGGGACTAGCGGGGGTCGCAGATACGCAGTATTTT.

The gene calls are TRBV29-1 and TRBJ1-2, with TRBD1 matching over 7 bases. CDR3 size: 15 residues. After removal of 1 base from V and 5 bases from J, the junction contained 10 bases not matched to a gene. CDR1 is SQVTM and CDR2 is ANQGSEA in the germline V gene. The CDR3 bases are TGCAGCGTTGAAGGATTTGTCGGGACAGCTTATGGCTACACCTTC. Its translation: CSVEGFVGTAYGYTF. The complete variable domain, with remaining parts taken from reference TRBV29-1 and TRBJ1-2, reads SAVISQKPSRDICQRGTSLTIQCQVDSQVTMMFWYRQQPGQSLTLIATANQGSEATYESGFVIDKFPISRPNLTFSTLTVSNMSPEDSSIYLCSVEGFVGTAYGYTFGSGTRLTVV.

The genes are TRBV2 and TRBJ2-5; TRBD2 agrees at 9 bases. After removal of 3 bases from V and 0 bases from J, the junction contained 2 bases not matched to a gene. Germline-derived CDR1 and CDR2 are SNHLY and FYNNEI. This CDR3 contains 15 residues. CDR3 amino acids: CASSELAGYQETQYF. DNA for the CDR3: TGTGCCAGCAGTGAGCTAGCGGGGTACCAAGAGACCCAGTACTTC.

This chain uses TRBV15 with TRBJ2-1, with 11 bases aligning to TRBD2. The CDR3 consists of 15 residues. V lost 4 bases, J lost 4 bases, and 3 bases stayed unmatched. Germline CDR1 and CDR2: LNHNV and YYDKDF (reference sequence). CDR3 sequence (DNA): TGTGCCACCAGCAAAACTAGCGGGAGTTACAATGAGCAGTTCTTC. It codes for CATSKTSGSYNEQFF.

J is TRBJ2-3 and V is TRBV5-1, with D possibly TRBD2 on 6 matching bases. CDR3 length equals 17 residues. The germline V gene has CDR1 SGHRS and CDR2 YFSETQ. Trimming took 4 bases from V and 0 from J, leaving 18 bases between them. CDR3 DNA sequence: TGCGCCAGCAGCCTGGGACTTGTGCCCTCTAGCACAGATACGCAGTATTTT. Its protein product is CASSLGLVPSSTDTQYF.

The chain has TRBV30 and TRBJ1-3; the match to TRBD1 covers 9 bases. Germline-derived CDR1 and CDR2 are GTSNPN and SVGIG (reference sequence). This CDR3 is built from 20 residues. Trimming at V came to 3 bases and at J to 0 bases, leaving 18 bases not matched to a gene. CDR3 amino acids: CAWRIPPGQGRTFSGNTIYF. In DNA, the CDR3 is TGTGCCTGGAGGATCCCACCCGGACAGGGGAGGACCTTCTCTGGAAACACCATATATTTT.

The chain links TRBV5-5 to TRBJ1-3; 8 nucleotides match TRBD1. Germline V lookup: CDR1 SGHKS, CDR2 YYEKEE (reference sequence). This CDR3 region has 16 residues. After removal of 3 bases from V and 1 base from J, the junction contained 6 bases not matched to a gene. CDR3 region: CASSSGQGFSGNTIYF. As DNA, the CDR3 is TGTGCCAGCAGCTCCGGACAGGGTTTTTCTGGAAACACCATATATTTT.

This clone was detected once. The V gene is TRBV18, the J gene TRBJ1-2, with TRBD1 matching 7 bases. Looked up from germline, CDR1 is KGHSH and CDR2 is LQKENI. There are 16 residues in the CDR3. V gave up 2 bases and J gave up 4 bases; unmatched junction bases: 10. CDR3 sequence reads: CASSPTRQGERYGYTF. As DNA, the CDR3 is TGTGCCAGCTCACCAACAAGACAGGGCGAACGCTATGGCTACACCTTC.

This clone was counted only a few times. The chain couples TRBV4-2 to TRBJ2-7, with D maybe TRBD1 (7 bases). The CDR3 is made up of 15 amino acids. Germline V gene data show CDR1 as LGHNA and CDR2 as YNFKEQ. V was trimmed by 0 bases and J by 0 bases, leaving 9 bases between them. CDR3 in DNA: TGTGCCAGCAGCCAAGAGCGGGACAGCTCCTACGAGCAGTACTTC. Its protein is CASSQERDSSYEQYF.

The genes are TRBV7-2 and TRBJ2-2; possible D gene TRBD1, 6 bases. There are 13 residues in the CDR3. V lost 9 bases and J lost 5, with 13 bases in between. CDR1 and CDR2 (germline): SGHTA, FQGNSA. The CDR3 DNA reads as TGTGCCAGGGCGGGCAGGGGAACCGGGGAGCTGTTTTTT. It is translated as CARAGRGTGELFF.

CDR3 residues: CASSLEGPTDTQYF. As DNA, the CDR3 is TGCGCCAGCAGCTTGGAGGGGCCAACAGATACGCAGTATTTT. This sequence joins TRBV5-1 and TRBJ2-3; possible D gene TRBD1, 5 bases. Per the germline V gene, CDR1 is SGHRS and CDR2 is YFSETQ. Trimming took 0 bases from V and 3 from J, leaving 8 bases between them. The CDR3 extends over 14 amino acids. Together with reference TRBV5-1 and TRBJ2-3, the CDR3 gives the full variable domain: KAGVTQTPRYLIKTRGQQVTLSCSPISGHRSVSWYQQTPGQGLQFLFEYFSETQRNKGNFPGRFSGRQFSNSRSEMNVSTLELGDSALYLCASSLEGPTDTQYFGPGTRLTVL.

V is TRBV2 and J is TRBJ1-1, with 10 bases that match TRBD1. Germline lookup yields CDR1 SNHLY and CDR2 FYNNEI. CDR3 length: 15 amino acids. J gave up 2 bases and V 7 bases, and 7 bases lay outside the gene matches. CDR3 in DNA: TGTGCCAGCAAAATGACAGGGGGCTTAAACACTGAAGCTTTCTTT. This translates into CASKMTGGLNTEAFF.

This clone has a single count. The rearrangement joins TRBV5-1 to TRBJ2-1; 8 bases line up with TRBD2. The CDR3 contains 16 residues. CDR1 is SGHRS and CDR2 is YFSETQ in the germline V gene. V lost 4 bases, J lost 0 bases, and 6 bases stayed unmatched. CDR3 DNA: TGCGCCAGCAGCACTACTAGCGGCTTCTCCTACAATGAGCAGTTCTTC. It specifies CASSTTSGFSYNEQFF. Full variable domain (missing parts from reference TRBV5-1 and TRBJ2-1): KAGVTQTPRYLIKTRGQQVTLSCSPISGHRSVSWYQQTPGQGLQFLFEYFSETQRNKGNFPGRFSGRQFSNSRSEMNVSTLELGDSALYLCASSTTSGFSYNEQFFGPGTRLTVL.

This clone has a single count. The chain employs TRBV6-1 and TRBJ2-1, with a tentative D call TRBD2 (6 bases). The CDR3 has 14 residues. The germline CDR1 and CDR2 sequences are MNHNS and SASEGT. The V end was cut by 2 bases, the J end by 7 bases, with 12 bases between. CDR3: CASSEWEVANEQFF. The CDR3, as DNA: TGTGCCAGCAGTGAATGGGAGGTGGCAAATGAGCAGTTCTTC.

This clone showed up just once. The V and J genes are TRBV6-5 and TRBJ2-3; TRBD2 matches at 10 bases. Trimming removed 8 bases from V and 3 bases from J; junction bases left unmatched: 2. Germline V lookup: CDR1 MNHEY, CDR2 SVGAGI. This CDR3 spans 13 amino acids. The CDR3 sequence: CASERGGTDTQYF. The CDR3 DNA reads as TGTGCCAGCGAGCGGGGGGGAACAGATACGCAGTATTTT.

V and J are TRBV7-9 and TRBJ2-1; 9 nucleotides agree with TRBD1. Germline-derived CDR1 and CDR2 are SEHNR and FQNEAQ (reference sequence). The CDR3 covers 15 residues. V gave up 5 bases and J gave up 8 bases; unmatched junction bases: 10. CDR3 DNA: TGTGCCAGCAGCCCCCGGGACAGGGCTACCCATGAGCAGTTCTTC. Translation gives CASSPRDRATHEQFF. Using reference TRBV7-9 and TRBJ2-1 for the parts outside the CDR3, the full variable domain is DTGVSQNPRHKITKRGQNVTFRCDPISEHNRLYWYRQTLGQGPEFLTYFQNEAQLEKSRLLSDRFSAERPKGSFSTLEIQRTEQGDSAMYLCASSPRDRATHEQFFGPGTRLTVL.

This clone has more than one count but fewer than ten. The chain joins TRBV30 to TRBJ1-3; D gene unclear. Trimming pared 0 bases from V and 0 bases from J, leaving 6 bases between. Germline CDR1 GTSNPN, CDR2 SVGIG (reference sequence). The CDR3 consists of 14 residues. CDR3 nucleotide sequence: TGTGCCTGGAGTGTACGGTCCTCTGGAAACACCATATATTTT. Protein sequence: CAWSVRSSGNTIYF.

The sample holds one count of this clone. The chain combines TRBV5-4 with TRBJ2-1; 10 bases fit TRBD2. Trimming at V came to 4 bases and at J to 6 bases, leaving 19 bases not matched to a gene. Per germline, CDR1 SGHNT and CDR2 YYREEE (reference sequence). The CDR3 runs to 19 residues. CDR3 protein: CASSPLRSLLAGRGNEQFF. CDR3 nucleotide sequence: TGTGCCAGCAGCCCTCTTAGATCTTTACTAGCGGGAAGGGGCAATGAGCAGTTCTTC. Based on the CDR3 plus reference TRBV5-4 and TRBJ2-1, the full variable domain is ETGVTQSPTHLIKTRGQQVTLRCSSQSGHNTVSWYQQALGQGPQFIFQYYREEENGRGNFPPRFSGLQFPNYSSELNVNALELDDSALYLCASSPLRSLLAGRGNEQFFGPGTRLTVL.